Each of the 5 T cell receptor beta chains below was sequenced from the same sample in a study of cytomegalovirus exposure and HLA in healthy donors. The primer mix had 60 Vbeta and 13 Jbeta primers. TCRdb's copy holds only in-frame clones and misses some; the assay was immunoSEQ multiplex PCR. The table includes more than 80,000 clones, 64% detected once. Sample: PBMCs. The source of these receptors is a man aged 55 to 70 in good health and CMV-seronegative.

The chain has TRBV29-1 and TRBJ2-7; TRBD1 aligns across 7 bases. Per the germline V gene, CDR1 is SQVTM and CDR2 is ANQGSEA. This CDR3 has 14 amino acids. V dropped 4 bases and J dropped 5; count of bases not matched to a gene: 11. CDR3 DNA sequence: TGCAGCGTTGCAAGACAGGGTTTCTCAGACGAGCAGTACTTC. It is translated as CSVARQGFSDEQYF.

There are a few counts of this clone. This chain links TRBV2 with TRBJ1-6; TRBD1 agrees at 7 bases. Germline V gives CDR1 SNHLY, CDR2 FYNNEI. The V segment lost 5 bases and the J segment 5 bases; nucleotides outside the gene matches: 6. CDR3 size: 15 residues. The CDR3 loop is CASSRGQAHNSPLHF. DNA of the CDR3: TGTGCCAGCAGTCGCGGACAGGCACATAATTCACCCCTCCACTTT.

This chain joins TRBV7-8 and TRBJ2-3; 7 positions match TRBD2. The CDR3 consists of 16 residues. V gave up 0 bases and J gave up 0 bases; unmatched junction bases: 3. CDR1 and CDR2 (germline): SGHVS, FQNEAQ. In nucleotides, the CDR3 is TGTGCCAGCAGCTTAGCTCCGGGGGGTAGCACAGATACGCAGTATTTT. It encodes CASSLAPGGSTDTQYF.

The chain employs TRBV7-2 and TRBJ1-2; 10 nucleotides align to TRBD1. V was pared by 7 bases and J by 3 bases, with 8 bases of the junction left unmatched. The CDR3 totals 15 residues. CDR1 SGHTA and CDR2 FQGNSA come from the germline V gene. CDR3 nucleotide sequence: TGTGCCAGCATTCTTCGGGGGACAGGGGACTATGGCTACACCTTC. This gives the protein CASILRGTGDYGYTF.

The chain has TRBV2 and TRBJ2-2; 9 nucleotides match TRBD2. Germline-derived CDR1 and CDR2 are SNHLY and FYNNEI. This CDR3 is 17 amino acids long. Trimming removed 6 bases from V and 2 bases from J; junction bases left unmatched: 10. The CDR3 loop reads CASRGGRGLANTGELFF. The CDR3 nucleotides are TGTGCCAGCAGGGGGGGGCGGGGACTAGCCAACACCGGGGAGCTGTTTTTT.